A selection of T cell receptor beta chains follows, all from one sample in a study of shared T cell receptors in the human thymus. Assay: immunoSEQ multiplex PCR; the TCRdb copy retains only in-frame clones and omits some. The data show roughly 560,000 clones, about four fifths seen once. The same data also contributed to another study, on human thymus T cells.

Sequencing was done on a sample of thymocytes. These receptors all stem from a boy in the first two years of life with a congenital heart defect. The CDR3 runs from the conserved cysteine through the conserved F or W. A D gene is named only where the DNA matches it firmly. Rows may omit the clone size; those that give it use once, few, many or a size class.

D gene,clone size,CDR3 length,J gene,V gene,CDR3 DNA,CDR3 protein
TRBD1,.,15,TRBJ1-4,TRBV27,TGTGCCAGCAGTCAGGACAGGGTTACTAATGAAAAACTGTTTTTT,CASSQDRVTNEKLFF
.,.,12,TRBJ2-3,TRBV7-2,TGTGCCAGCAGCCATCAGGGGGATACGCAGTATTTT,CASSHQGDTQYF
.,.,12,TRBJ1-2,TRBV7-6,TGTGCCAGCAGCTTAGCACCCGGTCGCTACACCTTC,CASSLAPGRYTF
.,.,13,TRBJ1-2,TRBV28,TGTGCCAGCACGGGGACTACTAACTATGGCTACACCTTC,CASTGTTNYGYTF
.,.,12,TRBJ2-7,TRBV11-2,TGTGCCAGCAGCTCCCTCGCCTACGAGCAGTACTTC,CASSSLAYEQYF
TRBD2,once,14,TRBJ2-7,TRBV2,TGTGCCAGCGCCCCTAGCGGACACTCCTACGAGCAGTACTTC,CASAPSGHSYEQYF
.,.,16,TRBJ1-4,TRBV27,TGTGCCAGCAGTCCGCACAGGGAACCGACTAATGAAAAACTGTTTTTT,CASSPHREPTNEKLFF
.,.,14,TRBJ2-7,TRBV9,TGTGCCAGCAGCGTAGAGGAGCGATCCTACGAGCAGTACTTC,CASSVEERSYEQYF
TRBD1,few,13,TRBJ1-4,TRBV11-3,TGTGCCATCCCGCCTCGACAGGGAGGAAAACTGTTTTTT,CAIPPRQGGKLFF
TRBD2,.,17,TRBJ2-7,TRBV7-3,TGTGCCAGCAGCTTAAGCCCCCTAGCGGGATCCCACTACGAGCAGTACTTC,CASSLSPLAGSHYEQYF
.,.,14,TRBJ2-7,TRBV5-1,TGCGCCAGCAGCCCCGGGACTTTGCCCTACGAGCAGTACTTC,CASSPGTLPYEQYF
TRBD2,.,15,TRBJ2-5,TRBV10-3,TGTGCCATCAGCGGGGGACTAGCGGAAAAAGAGACCCAGTACTTC,CAISGGLAEKETQYF
TRBD2,once,22,TRBJ2-2,TRBV4-3,TGCGCCAGCAGCCAAGAGCATCCCTGTAGTGGCGGGAGGGCCGTGAGCTCCGGGGAGCTGTTTTTT,CASSQEHPCSGGRAVSSGELFF
.,few,13,TRBJ2-1,TRBV5-4,TGTGCCAGCAGCCCAGGACTCTACAATGAGCAGTTCTTC,CASSPGLYNEQFF
TRBD2,few,19,TRBJ2-5,TRBV4-3,TGCGCCAGCAGCCAAAGACCGGGACTAGCGGGAGAGAATCCGGAGACCCAGTACTTC,CASSQRPGLAGENPETQYF
.,.,15,TRBJ2-2,TRBV5-6,TGTGCCAGCAGCCCTGGGGGACTCCCTTCGGGCGAGCTGTTTTTT,CASSPGGLPSGELFF
TRBD2,.,17,TRBJ2-7,TRBV5-1,TGCGCCAGCAGCTTGGGGAACACTAGCGCGCGTCTCTACGAGCAGTACTTC,CASSLGNTSARLYEQYF
.,.,14,TRBJ2-7,TRBV19,TGTGCCAGTATGGCCAAAAATTTCCCCTACGAGCAGTACTTC,CASMAKNFPYEQYF
TRBD1,.,14,TRBJ2-7,TRBV5-1,TGCGCCAGCAGCTTGGGACAGGGGTACTACGAGCAGTACTTC,CASSLGQGYYEQYF
.,.,13,TRBJ2-1,TRBV6-5,TGTGCCAGCAGTTACTCGCGGTCCCGGGGGCAGTTCTTC,CASSYSRSRGQFF
.,.,13,TRBJ1-1,TRBV28,TGTGCCAGCAGCCTGGACAGTTTGACTGAAGCTTTCTTT,CASSLDSLTEAFF
TRBD1,.,15,TRBJ2-1,TRBV30,TGTGCCTGGAACAGGGGTAAGGGCTCCTACAATGAGCAGTTCTTC,CAWNRGKGSYNEQFF
.,once,15,TRBJ2-1,TRBV7-3,TGTGCCAGCAGCCCAAAAGGGGGGGCCTACAATGAGCAGTTCTTC,CASSPKGGAYNEQFF
.,.,14,TRBJ1-5,TRBV27,TGTGCCAGCAGTTTGGGGGCGGACAATCAGCCCCAGCATTTT,CASSLGADNQPQHF
TRBD2,.,15,TRBJ2-3,TRBV27,TGTGCCAGCACCGGTCTTACTAGCGGGCGAGATACGCAGTATTTT,CASTGLTSGRDTQYF
.,.,16,TRBJ1-1,TRBV5-6,TGTGCCAGCAGCTTGGTCGAGGGGGGGATGAACACTGAAGCTTTCTTT,CASSLVEGGMNTEAFF
.,.,15,TRBJ2-1,TRBV29-1,TGCAGCGTTGACGGTGGCAGGGGAAATTACAATGAGCAGTTCTTC,CSVDGGRGNYNEQFF